The 10 T cell receptor beta chains listed next were all sequenced from one sample in a study of shared clonotypes between healthy human individuals. Clones were read by immunoSEQ multiplex PCR, and TCRdb kept only the in-frame ones, dropping some. The sample lists some 2.1 million clones, roughly 94% occurring once. Sequencing input: naive CD4+ T cells sorted from blood. Indicated subset: CD45RA+ positively selected. The receptors come from a man between 18 and 35 years old in good health.

In DNA form, the CDR3 reads TGTGCCTGTACCCCCCGATTGGGCGCGGGCTATGGCTACACCTTC. Its translation: CACTPRLGAGYGYTF. V usage is TRBV19 and J usage is TRBJ1-2, with unresolved D. CDR3 length equals 15 residues. Trimming stripped 11 bases from V and 4 bases from J, with 23 bases between. Germline CDR1 reads LNHDA; CDR2 reads SQIVND (reference sequence).

The chain carries TRBV7-9 and TRBJ2-3; a weak D match, TRBD1 (6 bases). V gave up 2 bases and J gave up 2 bases, with 8 bases separating them. Germline CDR1 SEHNR, CDR2 FQNEAQ (reference sequence). The CDR3 is made up of 14 amino acids. The CDR3 region is CASSLYRATDTQYF. DNA of the CDR3: TGTGCCAGCAGCTTATACAGGGCCACAGATACGCAGTATTTT.

The V call is TRBV28, the J call TRBJ1-2; 7 positions match TRBD1. This CDR3 is 13 amino acids long. Unmatched junction bases numbered 6, after V lost 4 bases and J lost 7 bases. Germline-derived CDR1 and CDR2 are MDHEN and SYDVKM. The CDR3 bases are TGTGCCAGCAGTTCGAGACAGGGTCGTGGCTACACCTTC. This translates into CASSSRQGRGYTF.

The V gene is TRBV2, the J gene TRBJ1-1; 8 bases line up with TRBD1. This CDR3 has 15 residues. CDR1 SNHLY and CDR2 FYNNEI come from the germline V gene. The ends lost 1 base at V and 1 base at J; junction bases unmatched: 2. CDR3 nucleotides: TGTGCCAGCAGTGAAGAGGGGACAGGGAACACTGAAGCTTTCTTT. Its translation: CASSEEGTGNTEAFF.

About this clone: Given a much more abundant clone one base away, this may be a read error. The chain combines TRBV5-1 with TRBJ2-7, with D perhaps matching TRBD2 (6 bases). V was clipped by 4 bases and J by 5 bases, with 13 bases between them. Germline V gives CDR1 SGHRS, CDR2 YFSETQ. The CDR3 runs to 13 residues. DNA for the CDR3: TGCGCCAGCAGCCCCAGACCGGGGGACGAGCAGTACTTC. Amino acids: CASSPRPGDEQYF.

The chain uses TRBV7-9 and TRBJ1-2; D perhaps matches TRBD1 (6 bases). This CDR3 is 16 amino acids long. The V gene lost 8 bases and the J gene lost 4 bases, with 23 bases spanning the gap. Germline V gene sequence: CDR1 SEHNR, CDR2 FQNEAQ (reference sequence). The CDR3 nucleotides are TGTGCCAGCCTCTCGGTCGGGGACATGGGAACCTATGGCTACACCTTC. This gives the protein CASLSVGDMGTYGYTF.

This chain connects TRBV10-3 to TRBJ1-4; D gene ambiguous. This CDR3 contains 14 residues. CDR1 is ENHRY, CDR2 SYGVKD, per germline. V lost 3 bases to trimming and J lost 10 bases, with 15 bases between them. CDR3 sequence: CAISDEGLDRKLFF. The DNA for the CDR3 is TGTGCCATCAGTGATGAAGGGCTTGACCGAAAACTGTTTTTT.

J is TRBJ2-7 and V is TRBV12-5; tentatively, D is TRBD2 (5 bases). Trimming removed 5 bases from V and 2 bases from J, with 10 bases in between. CDR3 size: 13 residues. Germline V gene data show CDR1 as LGHNT and CDR2 as FRNRAP. As DNA, the CDR3 is TGTGCTAGTGGTCGGGGAGAGGCCTACGAGCAGTACTTC. It translates to CASGRGEAYEQYF.

The rearrangement uses TRBV2 and TRBJ1-2; D not resolved. CDR1 is SNHLY and CDR2 is FYNNEI in the germline V gene. V was clipped by 5 bases and J by 8 bases, with 9 bases between them. This CDR3 is 11 amino acids long. The CDR3 DNA follows: TGTGCCAGCAGTCCCACGAGGGGCTACACCTTC. This gives the protein CASSPTRGYTF.

With regard to this clone: Other DNA sequences in this sample translate to the same CDR3. The V and J genes are TRBV18 and TRBJ2-3; D is uncertain. V lost 3 bases to trimming and J lost 1 base, with 5 bases between them. Germline lookup yields CDR1 KGHSH and CDR2 LQKENI. The CDR3 sequence is 13 residues long. This chain's CDR3 is CASSPSGTDTQYF. The CDR3 nucleotides are TGTGCCAGCTCACCGAGCGGCACAGATACGCAGTATTTT.